Detailed here is one T cell receptor beta chain. Enrollment of patients from Seattle took place during active infection, with longitudinal follow-up. This record comes from a study of blood T cell repertoires in COVID-19. Overall study: In each case, the material was cDNA or gDNA derived from T cells, B-cell-depleted T cells, or PBMCs.

The CDR3 sequence is 13 residues long. The germline V gene has CDR1 SGHTS and CDR2 YDEGEE. Trimming left V 4 bases short and J 2 bases short, with 8 bases between. Profiling relied on immunoSEQ multiplex PCR, and the TCRdb table lists in-frame clones only, not all of them. The sample holds 300,000 to 450,000 clones, over 85% seen once. This receptor was obtained from a woman aged 55 to 70 with COVID-19, enrolled during active disease. The material sequenced was peripheral blood. The rearrangement uses TRBV5-8 and TRBJ2-3, with D tentatively TRBD2 (5 bases). CDR3 protein: CASSKTNTDTQYF. CDR3 bases: TGTGCCAGCAGCAAGACTAACACAGATACGCAGTATTTT. Full variable domain (rest looked up from reference TRBV5-8 and TRBJ2-3): EAGVTQSPTHLIKTRGQQATLRCSPISGHTSVYWYQQALGLGLQFLLWYDEGEERNRGNFPPRFSGRQFPNYSSELNVNALELEDSALYLCASSKTNTDTQYFGPGTRLTVL.